The source of this TCR beta chain is a study of shared clonotypes between healthy human individuals. Trimming took 3 bases from V and 0 from J; bases not matched to a gene: 4. Germline CDR1 SGHRS, CDR2 YFSETQ. The CDR3 covers 15 residues. CD4+ cells yielded CD45RA+ naive and CD45RA-negative memory subsets. For this clone: Distinct nucleotide sequences in the sample also encode this CDR3.

Profiling relied on immunoSEQ multiplex PCR, and the TCRdb table lists in-frame clones only, not all of them. Of roughly 700,000 clones in the sample, less than 85% were seen once. The chain recombines TRBV5-1 with TRBJ2-3, with 7 bases aligning to TRBD2. Sequencing used memory CD4+ T cells sorted from blood. The subset is: CD45RA-negative fraction. This clonotype originated in a woman aged 30 to 39 in good health. In nucleotides, the CDR3 is TGCGCCAGCAGCTCTAGCGGCGCTAGCACAGATACGCAGTATTTT. This sequence encodes CASSSSGASTDTQYF.